One and the same sample provided the 5 T cell receptor beta chains below, sequenced in a study of blood T cell repertoires in COVID-19. Data came from immunoSEQ multiplex PCR; TCRdb stores just in-frame clones and leaves some out. The data show about 140,000 clones, 80% to 85% seen once. The sequencing sample was made of peripheral blood. These receptors all stem from a woman at least 80 years old with acute or convalescent COVID-19.

The CDR3 region has the DNA TGTGCCATCAGTCTAGCGGGATCCCAAGAGACCCAGTACTTC. It specifies CAISLAGSQETQYF. The chain carries TRBV10-3 and TRBJ2-5; 9 nucleotides match TRBD2. Germline CDR1 reads ENHRY; CDR2 reads SYGVKD. The CDR3 spans 14 residues. V was clipped by 5 bases and J by 1 base; unmatched bases: 2.

This chain joins TRBV27 and TRBJ2-2; TRBD2 agrees at 13 bases. Per germline, CDR1 MNHEY and CDR2 SMNVEV (reference sequence). The V gene end was trimmed by 7 bases and the J gene end by 5 bases; junction bases not matched to a gene: 4. The CDR3 is 15 residues long. In DNA form, the CDR3 reads TGTGCCAGCACTACTAGCGGGGGGGCAACCGGGGAGCTGTTTTTT. As protein: CASTTSGGATGELFF.

A note on this clone: This CDR3 is also generated by other DNA sequences in the sample. The gene calls are TRBV27 and TRBJ2-1, with D unclear. Germline values: CDR1 MNHEY, CDR2 SMNVEV (reference sequence). Between the trimmed V and J ends, which lost 5 bases and 0 bases, there was a span of 11 bases. The CDR3 has 15 residues. This CDR3 reads CASSLSRSSYNEQFF. As DNA, the CDR3 is TGTGCCAGCAGTCTTAGCCGGAGCTCCTACAATGAGCAGTTCTTC.

This chain connects TRBV6-5 to TRBJ1-2; TRBD1 matches 7 bases. The CDR3 has 15 residues. V trimming: 6 bases; J trimming: 4 bases; junction bases outside the gene matches: 11. Germline-derived CDR1 and CDR2 are MNHEY and SVGAGI. CDR3 sequence (DNA): TGTGCCAGCAGCTCTGGGACAGCCTCATTCTATGGCTACACCTTC. This translates into CASSSGTASFYGYTF.

The V and J genes are TRBV5-8 and TRBJ2-7, with TRBD1 matching over 7 bases. Germline V gene sequence: CDR1 SGHTS, CDR2 YDEGEE. V was clipped by 0 bases and J by 5 bases; unmatched bases: 5. The CDR3 runs to 14 residues. CDR3 nucleotide sequence: TGTGCCAGCAGCTTGGCGACAGGGTTCCACGAGCAGTACTTC. As protein: CASSLATGFHEQYF.